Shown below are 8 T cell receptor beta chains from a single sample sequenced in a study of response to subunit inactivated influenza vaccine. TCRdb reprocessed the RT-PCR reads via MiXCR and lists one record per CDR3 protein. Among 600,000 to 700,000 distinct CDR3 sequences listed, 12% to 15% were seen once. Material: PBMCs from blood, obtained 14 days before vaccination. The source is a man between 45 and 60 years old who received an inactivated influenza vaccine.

CDR3 amino acids: CASSALDRDGEQYF. DNA of the CDR3: TGTGCCAGCAGTGCCCTCGACAGGGACGGCGAGCAGTACTTC. The chain carries TRBV6-1 and TRBJ2-7; 7 bases match TRBD1. The CDR3 is 14 residues long. V shed 4 bases and J 6 bases; nucleotides not matched to a gene: 9. Germline CDR1 MNHNS, CDR2 SASEGT.

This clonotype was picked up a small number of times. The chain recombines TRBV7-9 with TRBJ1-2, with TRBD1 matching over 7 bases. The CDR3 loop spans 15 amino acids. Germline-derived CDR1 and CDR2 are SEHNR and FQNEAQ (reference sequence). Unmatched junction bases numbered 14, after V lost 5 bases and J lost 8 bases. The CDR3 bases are TGTGCCAGCAGCGCCTCGGGACAGCTAACTCGGGGCTACACCTTC. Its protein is CASSASGQLTRGYTF.

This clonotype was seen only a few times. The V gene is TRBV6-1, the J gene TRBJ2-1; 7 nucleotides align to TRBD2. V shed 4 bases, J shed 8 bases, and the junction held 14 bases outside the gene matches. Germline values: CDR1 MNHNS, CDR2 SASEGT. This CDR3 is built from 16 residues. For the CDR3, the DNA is TGTGCCAGCAGTGGTTGGGGGGGGAGCCTTTTGGATGAGCAGTTCTTC. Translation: CASSGWGGSLLDEQFF.

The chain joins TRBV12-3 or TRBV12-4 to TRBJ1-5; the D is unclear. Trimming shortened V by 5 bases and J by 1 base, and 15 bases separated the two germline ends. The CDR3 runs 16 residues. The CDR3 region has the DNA TGTGCCAGCAGTCCGATGGGCCTTGAAAGCAATCAGCCCCAGCATTTT. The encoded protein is CASSPMGLESNQPQHF.

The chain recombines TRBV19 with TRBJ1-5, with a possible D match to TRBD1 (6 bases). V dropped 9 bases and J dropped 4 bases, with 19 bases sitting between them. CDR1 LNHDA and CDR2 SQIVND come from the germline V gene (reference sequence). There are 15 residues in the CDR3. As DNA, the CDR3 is TGTGCCAGCAAGGGACAAGAGTCACTAAATCAGCCCCAGCATTTT. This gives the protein CASKGQESLNQPQHF.

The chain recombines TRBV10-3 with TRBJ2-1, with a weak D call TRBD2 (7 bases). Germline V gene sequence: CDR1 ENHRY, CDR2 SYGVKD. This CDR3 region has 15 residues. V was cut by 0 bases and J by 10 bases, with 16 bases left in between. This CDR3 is CAISESGGGGAEQFF. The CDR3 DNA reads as TGTGCCATCAGTGAGTCTGGGGGCGGGGGCGCGGAGCAGTTCTTC.

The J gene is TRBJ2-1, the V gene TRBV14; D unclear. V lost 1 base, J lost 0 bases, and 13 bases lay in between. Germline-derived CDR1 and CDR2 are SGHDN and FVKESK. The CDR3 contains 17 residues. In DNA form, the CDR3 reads TGTGCCAGCAGCCAAGGGTCGCCAGGTGCCTCCTACAATGAGCAGTTCTTC. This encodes CASSQGSPGASYNEQFF.

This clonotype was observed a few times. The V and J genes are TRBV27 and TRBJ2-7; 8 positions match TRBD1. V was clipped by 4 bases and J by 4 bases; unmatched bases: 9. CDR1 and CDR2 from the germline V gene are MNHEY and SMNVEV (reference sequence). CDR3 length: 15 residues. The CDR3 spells CASSSIQGARYEQYF. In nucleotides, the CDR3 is TGTGCCAGCAGTTCGATTCAGGGGGCGCGTTACGAGCAGTACTTC.